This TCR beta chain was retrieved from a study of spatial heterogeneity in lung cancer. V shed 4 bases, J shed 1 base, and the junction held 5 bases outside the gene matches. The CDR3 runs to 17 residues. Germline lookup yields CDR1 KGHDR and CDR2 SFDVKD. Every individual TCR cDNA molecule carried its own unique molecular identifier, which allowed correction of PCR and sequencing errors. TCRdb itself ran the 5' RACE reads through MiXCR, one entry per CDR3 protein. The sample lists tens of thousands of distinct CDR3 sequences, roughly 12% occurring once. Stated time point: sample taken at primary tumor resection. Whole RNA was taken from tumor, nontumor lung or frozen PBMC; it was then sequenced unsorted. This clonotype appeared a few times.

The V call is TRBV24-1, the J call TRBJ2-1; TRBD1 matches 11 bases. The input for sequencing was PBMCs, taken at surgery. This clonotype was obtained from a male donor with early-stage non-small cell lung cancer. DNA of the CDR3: TGTGCCACCAGTGACATCGGGACAGGGGGGTCCTACAATGAGCAGTTCTTC. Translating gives CATSDIGTGGSYNEQFF.